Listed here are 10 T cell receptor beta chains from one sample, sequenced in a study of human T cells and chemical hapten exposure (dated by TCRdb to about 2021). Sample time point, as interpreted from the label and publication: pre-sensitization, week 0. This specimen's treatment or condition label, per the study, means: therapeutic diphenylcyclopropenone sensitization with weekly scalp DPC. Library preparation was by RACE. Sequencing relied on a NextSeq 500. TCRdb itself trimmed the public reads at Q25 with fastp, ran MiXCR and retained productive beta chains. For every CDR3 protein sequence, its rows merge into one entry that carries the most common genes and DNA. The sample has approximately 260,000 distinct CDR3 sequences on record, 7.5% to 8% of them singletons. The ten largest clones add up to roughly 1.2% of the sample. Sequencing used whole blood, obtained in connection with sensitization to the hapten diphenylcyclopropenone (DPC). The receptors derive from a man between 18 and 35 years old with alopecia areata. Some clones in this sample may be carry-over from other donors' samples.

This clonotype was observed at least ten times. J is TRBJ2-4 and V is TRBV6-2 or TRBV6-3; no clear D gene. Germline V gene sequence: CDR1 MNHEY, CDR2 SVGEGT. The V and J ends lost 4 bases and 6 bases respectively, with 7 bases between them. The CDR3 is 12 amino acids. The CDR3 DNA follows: TGTGCCAGCAGTTTCTGGGGAAACATTCAGTACTTC. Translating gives CASSFWGNIQYF.

This CDR3 is CASSVSRGSSYNEQFF. CDR3 DNA: TGTGCCAGCAGTGTCTCGCGGGGGAGCTCCTACAATGAGCAGTTCTTC. This chain links TRBV28 with TRBJ2-1, with 7 bases matching TRBD2. Germline trimming cut 5 bases from V and 0 bases from J; bases unmatched to any gene: 7. The germline V gene has CDR1 MDHEN and CDR2 SYDVKM. CDR3 size: 16 residues.

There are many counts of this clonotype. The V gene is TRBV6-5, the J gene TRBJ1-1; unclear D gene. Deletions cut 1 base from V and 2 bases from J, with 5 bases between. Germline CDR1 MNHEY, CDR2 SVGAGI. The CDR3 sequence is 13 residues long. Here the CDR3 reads CASSYLRNTEAFF. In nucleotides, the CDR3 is TGTGCCAGCAGTTACTTAAGAAACACTGAAGCTTTCTTT.

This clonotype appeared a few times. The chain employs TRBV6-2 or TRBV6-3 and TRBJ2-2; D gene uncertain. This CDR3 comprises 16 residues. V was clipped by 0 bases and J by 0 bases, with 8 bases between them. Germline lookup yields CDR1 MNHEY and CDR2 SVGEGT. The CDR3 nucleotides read TGTGCCAGCAGTTACTCGGTGGGATCGAACACCGGGGAGCTGTTTTTT. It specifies CASSYSVGSNTGELFF.

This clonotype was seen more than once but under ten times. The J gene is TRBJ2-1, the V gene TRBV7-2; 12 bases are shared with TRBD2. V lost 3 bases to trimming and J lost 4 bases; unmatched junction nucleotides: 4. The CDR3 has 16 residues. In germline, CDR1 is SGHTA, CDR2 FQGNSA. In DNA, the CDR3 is TGTGCCAGCAGCTTGGGACTAGCGGGCGTATACAATGAGCAGTTCTTC. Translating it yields CASSLGLAGVYNEQFF.

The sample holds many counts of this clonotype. The DNA for the CDR3 is TGCGCCAGCAATAGGGGGACAGGGGATCAAGAGACCCAGTACTTC. Its translation: CASNRGTGDQETQYF. The V gene is TRBV10-2, the J gene TRBJ2-5; 10 nucleotides match TRBD1. This CDR3 has 15 amino acids. The germline V gene has CDR1 WSHSY and CDR2 SAAADI. Trimming removed 7 bases from V and 2 bases from J; junction bases left unmatched: 7.

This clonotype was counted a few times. The CDR3 sequence is CASSEWTGPYEQYF. DNA for the CDR3: TGTGCCAGCAGTGAATGGACAGGGCCCTACGAGCAGTACTTC. This chain links TRBV6-1 with TRBJ2-7; 8 nucleotides align to TRBD1. Unmatched junction bases numbered 2, after V lost 2 bases and J lost 2 bases. This CDR3 is built from 14 residues. CDR1 and CDR2 from the germline V gene are MNHNS and SASEGT.

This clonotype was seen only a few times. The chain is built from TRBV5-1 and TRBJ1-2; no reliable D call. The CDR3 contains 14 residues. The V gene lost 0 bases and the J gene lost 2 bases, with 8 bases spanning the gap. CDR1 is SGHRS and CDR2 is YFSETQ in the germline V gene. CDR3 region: CASSLDRINYGYTF. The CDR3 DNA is TGCGCCAGCAGCTTGGATCGCATAAACTATGGCTACACCTTC.

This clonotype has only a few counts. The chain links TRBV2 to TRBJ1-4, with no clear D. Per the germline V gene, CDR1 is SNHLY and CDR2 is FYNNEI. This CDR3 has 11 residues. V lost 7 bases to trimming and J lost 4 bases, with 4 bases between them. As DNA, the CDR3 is TGTGCCAGCACCCGTAATGAAAAACTGTTTTTT. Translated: CASTRNEKLFF.

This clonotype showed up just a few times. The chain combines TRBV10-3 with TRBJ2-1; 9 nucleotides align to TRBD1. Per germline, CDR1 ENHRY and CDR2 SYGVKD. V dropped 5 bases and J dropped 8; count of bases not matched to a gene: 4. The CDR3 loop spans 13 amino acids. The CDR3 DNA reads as TGTGCCATCAGTTCACAGGGGGCAGATGAGCAGTTCTTC. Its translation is CAISSQGADEQFF.